Below are 6 T cell receptor beta chains sequenced from a single sample in a study of blood T cell repertoires in COVID-19. Assay: immunoSEQ multiplex PCR; the TCRdb copy retains only in-frame clones and omits some. This sample has some 370,000 clones, with 89% found just once. What was sequenced was peripheral blood. These receptors all stem from a man in his forties or fifties with acute or convalescent COVID-19.

This clone was seen only once. The V call is TRBV19, the J call TRBJ1-2; 7 positions agree with TRBD1. The CDR3 sequence is 15 residues long. CDR1 LNHDA and CDR2 SQIVND come from the germline V gene (reference sequence). V dropped 3 bases and J dropped 4; count of bases not matched to a gene: 8. This chain's CDR3 is CASSILLGTAYGYTF. In nucleotides, the CDR3 is TGTGCCAGTAGTATCCTTCTCGGGACAGCCTATGGCTACACCTTC.

The chain uses TRBV5-4 and TRBJ2-1; perhaps TRBD2 as D (5 bases). This CDR3 is built from 15 residues. Germline V gene lookup returns CDR1 SGHNT and CDR2 YYREEE (reference sequence). V lost 7 bases and J lost 7, with 21 bases in between. CDR3 coding DNA: TGTGCCAGCCAAGTAGCAGGAGGCCCAAGGAATGAGCAGTTCTTC. Amino acid sequence: CASQVAGGPRNEQFF.

The chain uses TRBV6-5 and TRBJ1-2, with 8 bases lining up with TRBD1. The CDR3 has 15 amino acids. J lost 7 bases, V lost 0 bases, and 7 bases had no gene match. Germline CDR1 is MNHEY and CDR2 is SVGAGI. The CDR3 nucleotides are TGTGCCAGCAGTTACTCGTCCAACAGGGGGGTTGGCTACACCTTC. Its protein is CASSYSSNRGVGYTF.

This chain joins TRBV28 and TRBJ1-3; 7 positions agree with TRBD1. Trimming removed 4 bases from V and 0 bases from J; junction bases left unmatched: 3. The length of the CDR3 is 15 residues. In germline, CDR1 is MDHEN, CDR2 SYDVKM. As DNA, the CDR3 is TGTGCCAGCAGTTCGGGGACAGTCTCTGGAAACACCATATATTTT. Amino acids: CASSSGTVSGNTIYF. The full variable domain, rest sourced from reference TRBV28 and TRBJ1-3, is DVKVTQSSRYLVKRTGEKVFLECVQDMDHENMFWYRQDPGLGLRLIYFSYDVKMKEKGDIPEGYSVSREKKERFSLILESASTNQTSMYLCASSSGTVSGNTIYFGEGSWLTVV.

The gene calls are TRBV7-9 and TRBJ2-7, with 8 nucleotides matching TRBD1. This CDR3 is built from 14 residues. The germline V gene encodes CDR1 SEHNR and CDR2 FQNEAQ (reference sequence). The trim removed 5 bases at V and 4 bases at J, leaving 7 bases unmatched. The CDR3 is CASSATGVRYEQYF. For the CDR3, the DNA is TGTGCCAGCAGCGCGACAGGGGTCCGGTACGAGCAGTACTTC.

This clone was seen once. CDR3 amino acids: CASSQFLGGTEAFF. DNA of the CDR3: TGTGCCAGCAGCCAATTTTTGGGGGGCACTGAAGCTTTCTTT. The chain carries TRBV16 and TRBJ1-1; possible D gene TRBD1, 5 bases. The CDR3 extends over 14 amino acids. Germline V CDR1 and CDR2: KGHSY, FQNENV. V was shortened by 1 base and J by 4 bases, with 10 bases between the two germline ends.